This T cell receptor (beta chain) was profiled in a study of cytomegalovirus exposure and HLA in healthy donors. The overall study: Earlier findings included approximately 120 million unique TCR beta sequences obtained from 180 million or so T cells.

Germline-derived CDR1 and CDR2 are SGHVS and FQNEAQ. This CDR3 spans 17 amino acids. The primer mix had 60 Vbeta and 13 Jbeta primers. Libraries were prepared by immunoSEQ multiplex PCR; TCRdb keeps only in-frame clonotypes and omits some of them. This table has a few hundred thousand clones, 70% to 80% appearing once. A remark on this clone: The germline gene is not matched at one end of the junction; a read error may be the cause.

The chain combines TRBV7-8 with TRBJ1-2, with a weak D call TRBD1 (5 bases). The origin of this receptor is a woman between 25 and 40 years old in good health and CMV-seronegative. Sequenced sample: PBMCs. In DNA, the CDR3 is TGTGCCAGCAGCTTAGTGGGAGGTTGGATGGGGGACTATGGCTACCCCTTC. Protein sequence: CASSLVGGWMGDYGYPF.